The rows below give T cell receptor beta chains drawn from one sample of a study of cytotoxic CD8 clonotypes in ibrutinib-treated CLL. TCRdb keeps only in-frame clones here, not all; method: immunoSEQ multiplex PCR. In the table there are roughly 190,000 clones, over 60% of which are singletons. The sequenced sample was PBMCs, obtained after 24 months of ibrutinib treatment. The origin of the receptors is a human donor with chronic lymphocytic leukemia. Each CDR3 is given with its conserved first and last residue. Fields, in order: V gene, D gene, J gene, clone size, CDR3 protein, CDR3 DNA. The D gene is left open where the match is weak. The size field is filled for only some rows; it gives once, few, many or a size class.

TRBV11-3	NA	TRBJ2-3	once	CATASGSTDTQYF	TGTGCCACCGCGAGCGGGAGCACAGATACGCAGTATTTT
TRBV2	TRBD1	TRBJ1-1	NA	CASGGQANTEAFF	TGTGCCAGCGGTGGACAGGCGAACACTGAAGCTTTCTTT
TRBV19	NA	TRBJ2-3	few	CASSVADTQYF	TGTGCCAGTAGTGTTGCAGATACGCAGTATTTT
TRBV6-4	NA	TRBJ1-2	NA	CASSEDSWGSYGYTF	TGTGCCAGCAGTGAGGACAGTTGGGGGTCATATGGCTACACCTTC
TRBV19	NA	TRBJ2-1	NA	CASSITASSYNEQFF	TGTGCCAGTAGTATTACAGCTAGCTCCTACAATGAGCAGTTCTTC
TRBV27	TRBD2	TRBJ2-1	once	CASSWTSRYNEQFF	TGTGCCAGCAGTTGGACTAGCAGATACAATGAGCAGTTCTTC
TRBV28	TRBD1	TRBJ1-2	NA	CASRPIKTGGAFGYTF	TGTGCCAGCAGACCAATTAAGACAGGGGGCGCGTTTGGCTACACCTTC
TRBV5-1	TRBD2	TRBJ2-7	NA	CASSLPLLGTSGSDTYEQYF	TGCGCCAGCAGCTTGCCTCTCTTGGGGACTAGCGGGAGCGACACCTACGAGCAGTACTTC
TRBV29-1	TRBD1	TRBJ1-3	NA	CSAGTGALSGNTIYF	TGCAGCGCCGGGACAGGGGCACTCTCTGGAAACACCATATATTTT
TRBV29-1	TRBD1	TRBJ1-1	NA	CSARGQGFSGNTEAFF	TGCAGCGCGAGGGGACAGGGGTTTTCCGGAAACACTGAAGCTTTCTTT
TRBV4-1	TRBD2	TRBJ2-1	NA	CASSQEGLVGEQFF	TGCGCCAGCAGCCAAGAAGGACTAGTCGGGGAGCAGTTCTTC
TRBV7-2	TRBD1	TRBJ1-4	NA	CASSSQGQGLFEKLFF	TGTGCCAGCAGCTCGCAGGGACAGGGCTTATTTGAAAAACTGTTTTTT
TRBV7-7	NA	TRBJ2-5	NA	CASSAQGRETQYF	TGTGCCAGCAGCGCACAGGGAAGGGAGACCCAGTACTTC
TRBV9	NA	TRBJ2-3	NA	CASSAAGRDTQYF	TGTGCCAGCAGCGCCGCGGGAAGGGATACGCAGTATTTT
TRBV16	NA	TRBJ2-1	NA	CASSQKMDRYSYNEQFF	TGTGCCAGCAGCCAAAAAATGGACAGATACTCCTACAATGAGCAGTTCTTC
TRBV11-2	TRBD1	TRBJ1-2	few	CASSSPGGYNYGYTF	TGTGCCAGCAGCTCCCCAGGGGGATATAACTATGGCTACACCTTC
TRBV7-9	NA	TRBJ2-7	few	CASSLYDEQYF	TGTGCCAGCAGCTTATATGACGAGCAGTACTTC
TRBV11-1	TRBD2	TRBJ2-1	NA	CASSHASGPYNEQFF	TGTGCCAGCAGCCATGCTAGCGGGCCGTACAATGAGCAGTTCTTC
TRBV29-1	NA	TRBJ1-2	NA	CSVSATESDYGYTF	TGCAGCGTTTCGGCGACAGAATCGGACTATGGCTACACCTTC
TRBV20-1	NA	TRBJ1-1	NA	CSARHGIEAFF	TGCAGTGCTAGGCATGGGATTGAAGCTTTCTTT
TRBV27	NA	TRBJ2-2	NA	CASSLSTRSTGELFF	TGTGCCAGCAGTTTATCGACCAGGTCTACCGGGGAGCTGTTTTTT
TRBV18	NA	TRBJ1-1	once	CASSPGRTRGAFSEAFF	TGTGCCAGCTCACCAGGTCGGACTAGGGGCGCGTTTTCTGAAGCTTTCTTT
TRBV2	TRBD1	TRBJ2-7	few	CASSGDRISYEQYF	TGTGCCAGCAGTGGGGACAGGATCTCCTACGAGCAGTACTTC
TRBV7-9	NA	TRBJ1-5	few	CASSQQGPDQPQHF	TGTGCCAGCAGCCAACAGGGCCCTGATCAGCCCCAGCATTTT
TRBV10-3	NA	TRBJ1-1	NA	CAISEQQGSTEAFF	TGTGCCATCAGTGAGCAACAGGGATCCACTGAAGCTTTCTTT
TRBV2	TRBD2	TRBJ2-5	NA	CASSAASGLIQETQYF	TGTGCCAGCAGTGCGGCTAGCGGGTTAATACAAGAGACCCAGTACTTC
TRBV5-4	TRBD2	TRBJ2-2	few	CASSLGRAGGIGELFF	TGTGCCAGCAGCTTGGGGCGGGCGGGAGGAATCGGGGAGCTGTTTTTT
TRBV19	TRBD1	TRBJ2-1	once	CASSAGQGVGEQFF	TGTGCCAGTAGTGCCGGACAGGGGGTTGGTGAGCAGTTCTTC
TRBV28	NA	TRBJ2-2	few	CASSTRWRGTAELFF	TGTGCCAGCAGTACCCGCTGGAGAGGGACCGCGGAGCTGTTTTTT
TRBV7-8	NA	TRBJ1-5	NA	CASSFSGEQPQHF	TGTGCCAGCAGCTTTTCGGGGGAGCAGCCCCAGCATTTT
TRBV9	NA	TRBJ1-2	NA	CASSASTENYGYTF	TGTGCCAGCAGCGCCTCCACGGAGAACTATGGCTACACCTTC
TRBV19	TRBD1	TRBJ2-7	NA	CASSWTGGYEQYF	TGTGCCAGTAGCTGGACAGGGGGATACGAGCAGTACTTC
TRBV28	NA	TRBJ1-2	NA	CASSLVPDYGYTF	TGTGCCAGCAGTTTAGTTCCAGATTATGGCTACACCTTC
TRBV29-1	TRBD2	TRBJ2-3	NA	CSVATSGRPSTDTQYF	TGCAGCGTAGCGACTAGCGGGAGACCGTCCACAGATACGCAGTATTTT
TRBV6-5	NA	TRBJ1-2	NA	CASSYLARNGYTF	TGTGCCAGCAGTTACTTAGCTCGGAATGGCTACACCTTC
TRBV19	NA	TRBJ2-7	NA	CASSFQGLTYEQYF	TGTGCCAGTAGTTTTCAGGGGTTAACCTACGAGCAGTACTTC
TRBV18	TRBD2	TRBJ2-1	NA	CASSPAGTSHEQFF	TGTGCCAGCTCACCAGCGGGGACTAGCCATGAGCAGTTCTTC
TRBV5-1	NA	TRBJ1-4	NA	CASSLALGSTNEKLFF	TGCGCCAGCAGCTTGGCTTTGGGATCAACTAATGAAAAACTGTTTTTT
TRBV27	NA	TRBJ1-5	NA	CASRTTTNQPQHF	TGTGCCAGCAGGACGACAACTAATCAGCCCCAGCATTTT
TRBV7-2	TRBD2	TRBJ2-1	few	CASSLAKGLAAFRPWDEQFF	TGTGCCAGCAGCTTAGCTAAGGGACTAGCGGCCTTCCGTCCCTGGGATGAGCAGTTCTTC
TRBV5-6	NA	TRBJ1-4	NA	CASSQDSFATNEKLFF	TGTGCCAGCAGCCAGGACAGTTTTGCAACTAATGAAAAACTGTTTTTT
TRBV29-1	TRBD2	TRBJ2-7	NA	CSAGLAGVSEQYF	TGCAGCGCCGGACTAGCGGGAGTCTCCGAGCAGTACTTC
TRBV9	NA	TRBJ2-1	NA	CASSDDPYNEQFF	TGTGCCAGCAGCGACGACCCCTACAATGAGCAGTTCTTC
TRBV23-1	TRBD1	TRBJ1-1	NA	CASRNGQGPFHTEAFF	TGCGCCAGCAGAAACGGACAGGGACCCTTCCACACTGAAGCTTTCTTT
TRBV6-5	NA	TRBJ2-7	NA	CASSYRDGSSYEQYF	TGTGCCAGCAGTTACCGGGACGGGAGCTCCTACGAGCAGTACTTC
TRBV12-5	TRBD2	TRBJ2-2	NA	CASGPTSASNTGELFF	TGTGCTAGTGGCCCTACTAGCGCCTCGAACACCGGGGAGCTGTTTTTT
TRBV11-2	TRBD1	TRBJ1-1	NA	CASSLAFRQGVKALAFF	TGTGCCAGCAGCTTAGCCTTCCGACAGGGAGTAAAGGCTCTAGCTTTCTTT
TRBV27	NA	TRBJ1-4	NA	CASSTGTKGEKLFF	TGTGCCAGCAGCACCGGGACTAAAGGTGAAAAACTGTTTTTT
TRBV6-5	NA	TRBJ1-1	NA	CASTPGTNTEAFF	TGTGCCAGCACCCCAGGGACAAACACTGAAGCTTTCTTT
TRBV5-1	NA	TRBJ2-7	NA	CASSIGTASSYEQYF	TGCGCCAGCAGCATCGGGACGGCTAGCTCCTACGAGCAGTACTTC
TRBV30	TRBD2	TRBJ2-1	NA	CAWRAKRLAGSNEQFF	TGTGCCTGGAGGGCGAAAAGACTAGCGGGAAGTAATGAGCAGTTCTTC
TRBV4-3	NA	TRBJ1-2	NA	CASSQETGTYGYTF	TGCGCCAGCAGCCAAGAAACAGGGACATATGGCTACACCTTC
TRBV4-3	TRBD2	TRBJ2-1	NA	CASSHWLAGRNEQFF	TGCGCCAGCAGCCATTGGTTAGCGGGAAGAAATGAGCAGTTCTTC
TRBV6-6	NA	TRBJ2-2	once	CASSYSASKTSGELFF	TGTGCCAGCAGTTACTCCGCGAGTAAAACGTCCGGGGAGCTGTTTTTT
TRBV4-1	NA	TRBJ2-7	NA	CASSPFPGEDGVQYF	TGCGCCAGCAGCCCATTTCCCGGGGAGGATGGAGTGCAGTACTTC
TRBV28	NA	TRBJ2-7	NA	CASSPGYEQYF	TGTGCCAGCAGTCCCGGATACGAGCAGTACTTC
TRBV6-6	TRBD1	TRBJ1-2	NA	CASSYLDRAFGYTF	TGTGCCAGCAGTTACTTAGACAGGGCCTTTGGCTACACCTTC
TRBV14	TRBD2	TRBJ2-5	NA	CASSRVPGLAGGEYQETQYF	TGTGCCAGCAGTCGTGTTCCGGGACTAGCGGGAGGGGAGTACCAAGAGACCCAGTACTTC
TRBV9	NA	TRBJ1-5	few	CASSAQGNQPQHF	TGTGCCAGCAGCGCTCAGGGAAATCAGCCCCAGCATTTT
TRBV5-1	NA	TRBJ2-7	once	CASSLTVSSYEQYF	TGCGCCAGCAGCCTGACGGTGAGCTCCTACGAGCAGTACTTC